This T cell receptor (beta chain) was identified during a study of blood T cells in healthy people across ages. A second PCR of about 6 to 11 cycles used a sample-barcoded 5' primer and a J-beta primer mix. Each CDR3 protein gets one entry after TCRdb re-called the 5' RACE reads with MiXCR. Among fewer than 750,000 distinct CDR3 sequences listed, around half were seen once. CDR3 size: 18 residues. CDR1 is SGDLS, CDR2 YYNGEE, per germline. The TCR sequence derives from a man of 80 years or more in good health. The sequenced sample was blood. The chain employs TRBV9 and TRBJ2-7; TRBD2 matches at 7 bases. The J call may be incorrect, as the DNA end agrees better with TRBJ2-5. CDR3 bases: TGTGCCAGCAGCGTAGGAATAGGGCGGGAGAGGCGGAGGGAGACCCAGTACTTC. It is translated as CASSVGIGRERRRETQYF.